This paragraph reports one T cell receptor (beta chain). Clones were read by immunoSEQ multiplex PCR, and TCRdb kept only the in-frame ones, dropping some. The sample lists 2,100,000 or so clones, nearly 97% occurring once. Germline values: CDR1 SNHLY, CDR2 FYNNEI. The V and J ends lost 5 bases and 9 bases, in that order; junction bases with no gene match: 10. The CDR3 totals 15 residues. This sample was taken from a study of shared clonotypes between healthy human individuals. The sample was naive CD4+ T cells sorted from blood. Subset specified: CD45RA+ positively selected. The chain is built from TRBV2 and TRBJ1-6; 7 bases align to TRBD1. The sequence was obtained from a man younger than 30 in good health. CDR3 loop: CASSPGGEASSPLHF. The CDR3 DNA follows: TGTGCCAGCAGTCCAGGGGGGGAGGCTAGTTCACCCCTCCACTTT.